This TCR beta chain derives from a study of cytomegalovirus exposure and HLA in healthy donors. Study-wide points: CMV serostatus stood as the only immune exposure information on hand.

Among the donors, all were healthy bone marrow donors. The PCR was carried out with 60 Vbeta primers and 13 Jbeta primers. Clones were sequenced by immunoSEQ multiplex PCR, and TCRdb holds only the in-frame ones, with some missing. The sample holds 110,000 to 150,000 clones, approximately 73% seen once. The germline V and J ends were trimmed by 3 bases and 10 bases, with 16 bases remaining between them. The germline CDR1 and CDR2 sequences are MNHNS and SASEGT. This CDR3 is 14 amino acids long. This clone was counted only a few times. Its antigen is unidentified. The TCR was taken from a human donor in good health. The sequenced material came from PBMCs. The V and J genes are TRBV6-1 and TRBJ2-1; possible D gene TRBD1, 6 bases. The CDR3 DNA is TGTGCCAGCAGTGACCCCTCATACAGGGTCGAGCAGTTCTTC. Protein sequence: CASSDPSYRVEQFF.